This is a list of T cell receptor beta chains from one sample in a study of regulatory T cells in long-lasting Graves disease. TCRdb reprocessed the multiplex PCR reads via MiXCR and lists one record per CDR3 protein. The data show 510,000 or so distinct CDR3 sequences, around 13% seen once. This same sample was also taken into another study, of T cells in Graves' hyperthyroidism and ophthalmopathy.

Specimen: peripheral blood mononuclear cells (PBMCs), collected at new diagnosis, from a patient treated with antithyroid drugs. Receptor source: a woman aged 30 to 39 with Graves disease. The CDR3 runs from the conserved cysteine through the conserved F or W. A D gene is named only where the DNA matches it firmly. Size is omitted from some rows. Given values are once, few, many or a class for expanded clones.

clone_size	v_call	j_call	d_call	cdr3_aa	cdr3_nt
NA	TRBV20-1	TRBJ2-7	TRBD1	CSASRDRLSYEQYF	TGCAGTGCTAGCCGGGACAGGTTAAGTTACGAGCAGTACTTC
NA	TRBV6-1	TRBJ2-1	NA	CASSEAGGISYNEQFF	TGTGCCAGCAGTGAAGCTGGGGGAATATCCTACAATGAGCAGTTCTTC
many	TRBV6-2/TRBV6-3	TRBJ1-4	TRBD1	CASSYSQSGGIYEKLFF	TGTGCCAGCAGTTACTCTCAGTCAGGGGGAATTTATGAAAAACTGTTTTTT
few	TRBV9	TRBJ2-2	TRBD2	CASSRGLAGGPTGELFF	TGTGCCAGCAGCCGAGGACTAGCGGGAGGACCCACCGGGGAGCTGTTTTTT
few	TRBV6-1	TRBJ1-5	NA	CASSPPVLINQPQHF	TGTGCCAGCAGTCCACCCGTCTTGATCAATCAGCCCCAGCATTTT
many	TRBV28	TRBJ2-1	NA	CASSFRLWAAYNEQFF	TGTGCCAGCAGTTTCAGACTGTGGGCCGCCTACAATGAGCAGTTCTTC
many	TRBV6-5	TRBJ2-7	NA	CASSYSRTFSYEQYF	TGTGCCAGCAGTTACTCGAGGACTTTCTCCTACGAGCAGTACTTC
NA	TRBV4-3	TRBJ2-3	TRBD2	CASSQVVRGGTDTQYF	TGCGCCAGCAGCCAAGTGGTTCGGGGAGGGACAGATACGCAGTATTTT
many	TRBV5-1	TRBJ2-1	NA	CASSLVPGQREQFF	TGCGCCAGCAGCTTGGTCCCAGGACAGCGAGAGCAGTTCTTC
few	TRBV25-1	TRBJ1-4	NA	CASSGLEKLFF	TGTGCCAGCAGTGGCCTCGAAAAACTGTTTTTT
NA	TRBV12-5	TRBJ2-1	NA	CASGPSPEYNEQFF	TGTGCTAGTGGTCCCTCTCCCGAGTACAATGAGCAGTTCTTC
many	TRBV6-5	TRBJ1-1	NA	CASSYSKVLSGAFF	TGTGCCAGCAGTTACTCGAAGGTCCTCAGCGGGGCTTTCTTT
many	TRBV7-9	TRBJ1-1	NA	CASSLGEGTNTEAFF	TGTGCCAGCAGCTTGGGGGAGGGCACGAACACTGAAGCTTTCTTT
NA	TRBV28	TRBJ1-2	TRBD1	CASSPGGQGYFYGYTF	TGTGCCAGCAGCCCTGGGGGACAGGGGTATTTCTATGGCTACACCTTC
many	TRBV2	TRBJ2-7	TRBD1	CASEGLPDRGRNEQYF	TGTGCCAGCGAGGGATTGCCGGACAGGGGTCGGAACGAGCAGTACTTC
many	TRBV5-1	TRBJ1-1	NA	CASSEQANTEAFF	TGCGCCAGCAGCGAACAGGCGAACACTGAAGCTTTCTTT
many	TRBV28	TRBJ1-5	TRBD1	CASSSRRDRGRPGLQPQHF	TGTGCCAGCAGTTCCCGCCGGGACAGGGGGCGCCCGGGCCTCCAGCCCCAGCATTTT
many	TRBV2	TRBJ1-1	NA	CASSVPLQGSSTEAFF	TGTGCCAGCAGTGTCCCATTACAGGGTAGTTCGACTGAAGCTTTCTTT
many	TRBV28	TRBJ1-2	TRBD1	CASSLSTRGRGHCTF	TGTGCCAGCAGCCTTTCCACCCGGGGGAGGGGGCATTGCACCTTC
NA	TRBV6-1	TRBJ1-2	NA	CASSADPAGYGYTF	TGTGCCAGCAGTGCGGACCCCGCGGGATATGGCTACACCTTC
many	TRBV15	TRBJ1-6	NA	CATSRDSPLPLHF	TGTGCCACCAGCAGAGATAGTCCCCTACCCCTCCACTTT
once	TRBV4-3	TRBJ1-4	NA	CASSSFTGLLEKLFF	TGCGCCAGCAGCTCCTTTACGGGTCTTTTGGAAAAACTGTTTTTT